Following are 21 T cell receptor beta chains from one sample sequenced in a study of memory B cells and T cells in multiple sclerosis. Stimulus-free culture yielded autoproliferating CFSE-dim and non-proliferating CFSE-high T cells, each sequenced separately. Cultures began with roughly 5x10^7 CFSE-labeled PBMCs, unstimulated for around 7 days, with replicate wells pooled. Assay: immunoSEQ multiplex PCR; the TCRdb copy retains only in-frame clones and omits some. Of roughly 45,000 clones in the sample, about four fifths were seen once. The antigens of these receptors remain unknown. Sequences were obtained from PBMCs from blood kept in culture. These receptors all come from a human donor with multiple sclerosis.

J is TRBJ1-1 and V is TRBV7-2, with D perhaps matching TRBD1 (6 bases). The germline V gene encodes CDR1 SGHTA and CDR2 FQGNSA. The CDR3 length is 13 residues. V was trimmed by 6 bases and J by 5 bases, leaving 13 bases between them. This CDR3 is CASRDLTGTEAFF. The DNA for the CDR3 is TGTGCCAGCAGAGACCTTACAGGGACTGAAGCTTTCTTT.

CDR3 amino acids: CASSQDHRAKTNEKLFF. CDR3 nucleotide sequence: TGCGCCAGCAGCCAAGACCACAGGGCTAAGACTAATGAAAAACTGTTTTTT. V is TRBV4-3 and J is TRBJ1-4; D might be TRBD1 (6 bases). V lost 0 bases and J 2 bases, leaving 13 bases between the germline ends. The CDR3 has 17 amino acids. Germline V gene lookup returns CDR1 LGHNA and CDR2 YSLEER.

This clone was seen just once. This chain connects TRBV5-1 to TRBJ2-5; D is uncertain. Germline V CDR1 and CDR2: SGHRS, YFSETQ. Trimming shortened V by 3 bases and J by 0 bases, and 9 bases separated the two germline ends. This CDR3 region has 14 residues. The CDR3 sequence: CASSSLSDQETQYF. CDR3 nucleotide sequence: TGCGCCAGCAGCTCCTTGTCGGACCAAGAGACCCAGTACTTC.

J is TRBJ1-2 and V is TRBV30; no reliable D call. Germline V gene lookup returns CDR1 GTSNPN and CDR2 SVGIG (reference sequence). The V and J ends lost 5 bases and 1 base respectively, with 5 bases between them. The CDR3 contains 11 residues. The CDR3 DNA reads TGTGCCTGGGGCGGTAACTATGGCTACACCTTC. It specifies CAWGGNYGYTF.

The CDR3 sequence: CASSGRNTEAFF. The CDR3 coding sequence is TGTGCCAGCAGTGGCCGGAACACTGAAGCTTTCTTT. This chain links TRBV2 with TRBJ1-1, with unresolved D. Trimming shortened V by 4 bases and J by 1 base, and 4 bases separated the two germline ends. Germline CDR1 and CDR2: SNHLY and FYNNEI. The CDR3 length is 12 residues.

CDR3 amino acids: CASSWEGTGELFF. The CDR3 DNA sequence: TGTGCCAGCAGCTGGGAAGGGACCGGGGAGCTGTTTTTT. This sequence joins TRBV11-2 and TRBJ2-2; no firm D call. CDR1 is SGHAT and CDR2 is FQNNGV in the germline V gene. V dropped 4 bases and J dropped 5 bases, with 8 bases sitting between them. The length of the CDR3 is 13 residues. The full variable domain, completed using reference TRBV11-2 and TRBJ2-2, is EAGVAQSPRYKIIEKRQSVAFWCNPISGHATLYWYQQILGQGPKLLIQFQNNGVVDDSQLPKDRFSAERLKGVDSTLKIQPAKLEDSAVYLCASSWEGTGELFFGEGSRLTVL.

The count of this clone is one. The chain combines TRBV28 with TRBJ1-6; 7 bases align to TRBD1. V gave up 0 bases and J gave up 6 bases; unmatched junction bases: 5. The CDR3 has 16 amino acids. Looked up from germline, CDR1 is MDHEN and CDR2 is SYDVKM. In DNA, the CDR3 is TGTGCCAGCAGTTTATGGCCACAGGGGATTAATTCACCCCTCCACTTT. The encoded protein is CASSLWPQGINSPLHF.

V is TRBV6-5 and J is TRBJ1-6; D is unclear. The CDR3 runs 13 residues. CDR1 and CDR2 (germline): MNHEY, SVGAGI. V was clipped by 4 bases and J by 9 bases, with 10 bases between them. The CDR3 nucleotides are TGTGCCAGCAGTTGGGCCAAGAGTTCACCCCTCCACTTT. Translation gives CASSWAKSSPLHF.

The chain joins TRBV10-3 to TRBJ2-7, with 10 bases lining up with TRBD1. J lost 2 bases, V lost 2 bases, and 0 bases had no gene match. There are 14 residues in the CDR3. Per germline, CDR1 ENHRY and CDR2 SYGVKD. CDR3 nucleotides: TGTGCCATCAGTGAGGGACAGGGGGCCTACGAGCAGTACTTC. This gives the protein CAISEGQGAYEQYF.

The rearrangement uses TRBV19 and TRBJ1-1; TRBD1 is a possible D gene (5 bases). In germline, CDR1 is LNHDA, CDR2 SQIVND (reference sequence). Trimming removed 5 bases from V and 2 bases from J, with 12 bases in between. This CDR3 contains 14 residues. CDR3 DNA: TGTGCCAGTAGTTCACGACAGCCAAACACTGAAGCTTTCTTT. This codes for CASSSRQPNTEAFF.

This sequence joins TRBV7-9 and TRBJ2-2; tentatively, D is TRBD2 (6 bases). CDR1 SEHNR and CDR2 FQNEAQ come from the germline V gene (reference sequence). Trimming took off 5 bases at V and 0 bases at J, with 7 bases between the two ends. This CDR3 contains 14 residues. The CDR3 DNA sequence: TGTGCCAGCAGCCGGGAGCCGAACACCGGGGAGCTGTTTTTT. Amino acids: CASSREPNTGELFF.

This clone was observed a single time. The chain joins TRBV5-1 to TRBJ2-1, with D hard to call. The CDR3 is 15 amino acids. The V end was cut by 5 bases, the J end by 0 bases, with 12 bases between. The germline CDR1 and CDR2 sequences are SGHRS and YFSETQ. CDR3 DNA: TGCGCCAGCAGGGAGACATCAAGCTCCTACAATGAGCAGTTCTTC. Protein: CASRETSSSYNEQFF.

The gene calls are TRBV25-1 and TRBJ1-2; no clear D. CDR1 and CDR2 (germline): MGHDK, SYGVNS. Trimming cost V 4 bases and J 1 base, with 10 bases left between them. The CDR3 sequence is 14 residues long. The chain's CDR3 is CASSAGGSNYGYTF. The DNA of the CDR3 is TGTGCCAGCAGTGCGGGCGGGAGTAACTATGGCTACACCTTC.

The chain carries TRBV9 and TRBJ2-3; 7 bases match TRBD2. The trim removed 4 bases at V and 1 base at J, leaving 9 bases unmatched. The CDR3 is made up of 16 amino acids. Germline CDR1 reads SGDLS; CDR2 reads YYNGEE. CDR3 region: CASSPNGGIGTDTQYF. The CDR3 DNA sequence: TGTGCCAGCAGCCCCAACGGGGGGATTGGCACAGATACGCAGTATTTT.

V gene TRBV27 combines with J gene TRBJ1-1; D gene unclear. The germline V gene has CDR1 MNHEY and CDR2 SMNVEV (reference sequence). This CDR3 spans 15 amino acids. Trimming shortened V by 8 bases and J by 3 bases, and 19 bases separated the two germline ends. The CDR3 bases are TGTGCCAGCCGCTTAACGACGGAAGGATACACTGAAGCTTTCTTT. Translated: CASRLTTEGYTEAFF.

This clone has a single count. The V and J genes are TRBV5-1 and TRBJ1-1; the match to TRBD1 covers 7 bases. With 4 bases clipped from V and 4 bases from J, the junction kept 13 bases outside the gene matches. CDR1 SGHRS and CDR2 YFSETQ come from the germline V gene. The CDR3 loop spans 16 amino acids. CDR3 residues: CASSRNTGVAGTEAFF. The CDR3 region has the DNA TGCGCCAGCAGCCGAAATACAGGGGTGGCGGGCACTGAAGCTTTCTTT. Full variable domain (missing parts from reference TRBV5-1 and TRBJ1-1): KAGVTQTPRYLIKTRGQQVTLSCSPISGHRSVSWYQQTPGQGLQFLFEYFSETQRNKGNFPGRFSGRQFSNSRSEMNVSTLELGDSALYLCASSRNTGVAGTEAFFGQGTRLTVV.

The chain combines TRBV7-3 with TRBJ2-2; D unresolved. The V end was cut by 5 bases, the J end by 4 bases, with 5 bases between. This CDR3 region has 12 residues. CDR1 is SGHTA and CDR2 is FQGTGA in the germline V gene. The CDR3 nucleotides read TGTGCCAGCAGCCCACCCACCGGGGAGCTGTTTTTT. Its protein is CASSPPTGELFF. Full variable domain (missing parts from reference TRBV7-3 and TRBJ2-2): GAGVSQTPSNKVTEKGKYVELRCDPISGHTALYWYRQSLGQGPEFLIYFQGTGAADDSGLPNDRFFAVRPEGSVSTLKIQRTERGDSAVYLCASSPPTGELFFGEGSRLTVL.

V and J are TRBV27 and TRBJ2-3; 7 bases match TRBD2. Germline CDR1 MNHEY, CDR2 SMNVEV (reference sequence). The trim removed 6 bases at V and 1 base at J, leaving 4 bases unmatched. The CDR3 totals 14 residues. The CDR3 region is CASRFLAGTDTQYF. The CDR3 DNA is TGTGCCAGCAGGTTCCTAGCGGGCACAGATACGCAGTATTTT.

CDR3 sequence (DNA): TGTGCCAGCTCACCCCAGGTGAAGGGGCCCATGAACACTGAAGCTTTCTTT. Its protein product is CASSPQVKGPMNTEAFF. The V call is TRBV18, the J call TRBJ1-1, with D perhaps matching TRBD1 (5 bases). V was clipped by 3 bases and J by 0 bases, with 17 bases between them. Germline V gene sequence: CDR1 KGHSH, CDR2 LQKENI. CDR3 length equals 17 residues.

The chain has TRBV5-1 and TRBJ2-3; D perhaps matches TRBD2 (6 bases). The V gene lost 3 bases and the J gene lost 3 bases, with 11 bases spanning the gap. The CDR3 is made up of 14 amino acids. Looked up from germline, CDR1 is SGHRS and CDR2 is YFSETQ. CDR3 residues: CASSWGTATDTQYF. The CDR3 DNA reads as TGCGCCAGCAGCTGGGGGACTGCAACAGATACGCAGTATTTT.

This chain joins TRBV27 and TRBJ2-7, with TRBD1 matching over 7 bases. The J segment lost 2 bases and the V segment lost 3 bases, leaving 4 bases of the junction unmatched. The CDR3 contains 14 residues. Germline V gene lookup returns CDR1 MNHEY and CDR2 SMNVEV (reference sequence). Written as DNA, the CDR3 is TGTGCCAGCAGTTTGGGAAGGGGGCCCTACGAGCAGTACTTC. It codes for CASSLGRGPYEQYF.